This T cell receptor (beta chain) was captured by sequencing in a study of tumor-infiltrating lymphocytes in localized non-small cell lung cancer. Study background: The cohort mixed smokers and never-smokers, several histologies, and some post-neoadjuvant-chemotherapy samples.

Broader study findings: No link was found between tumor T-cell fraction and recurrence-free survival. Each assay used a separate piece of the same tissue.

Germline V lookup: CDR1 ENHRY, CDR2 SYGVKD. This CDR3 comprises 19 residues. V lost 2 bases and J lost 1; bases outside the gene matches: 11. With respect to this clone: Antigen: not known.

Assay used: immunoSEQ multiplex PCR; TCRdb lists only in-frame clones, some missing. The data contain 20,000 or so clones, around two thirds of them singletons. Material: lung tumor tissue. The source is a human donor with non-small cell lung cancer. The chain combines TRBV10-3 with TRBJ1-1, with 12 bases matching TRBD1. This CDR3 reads CAISEPPGQGAPGNTEAFF. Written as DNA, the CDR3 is TGTGCCATCAGTGAGCCGCCGGGACAGGGGGCACCGGGGAACACTGAAGCTTTCTTT.